This record covers a single T cell receptor (beta chain). The CDR3 runs to 14 residues. The trim removed 4 bases at V and 1 base at J, leaving 3 bases unmatched. Germline assignment: CDR1 SGHTA and CDR2 FQGNSA. These data are taken from a study of blood T cell repertoires in COVID-19. Whole-study context: The study drew acute and convalescent COVID-19 samples from the United States, Italy and Spain. The analysed material was cDNA or gDNA that came from T cells, B-cell-depleted T cells, or PBMCs.

Enrolment of Seattle patients took place during active infection, and they were followed longitudinally. Source study methods: Researchers report that nucleated cell counts were estimated from reference gene primer amplification. Method: immunoSEQ multiplex PCR; TCRdb's copy keeps in-frame clones and lacks some. V and J calls and clone size come straight from that table; D and trimming were deduced from the DNA. The table lists some 200,000 clones, approximately 90% of them singletons. Sequenced input: peripheral blood. The origin of this receptor is a woman aged 70 to 79 with COVID-19, enrolled during active disease. J is TRBJ1-2 and V is TRBV7-2, with 7 nucleotides matching TRBD1. The CDR3: CASSSTGINYGYTF. The CDR3 DNA reads TGTGCCAGCAGCTCGACAGGGATTAACTATGGCTACACCTTC.